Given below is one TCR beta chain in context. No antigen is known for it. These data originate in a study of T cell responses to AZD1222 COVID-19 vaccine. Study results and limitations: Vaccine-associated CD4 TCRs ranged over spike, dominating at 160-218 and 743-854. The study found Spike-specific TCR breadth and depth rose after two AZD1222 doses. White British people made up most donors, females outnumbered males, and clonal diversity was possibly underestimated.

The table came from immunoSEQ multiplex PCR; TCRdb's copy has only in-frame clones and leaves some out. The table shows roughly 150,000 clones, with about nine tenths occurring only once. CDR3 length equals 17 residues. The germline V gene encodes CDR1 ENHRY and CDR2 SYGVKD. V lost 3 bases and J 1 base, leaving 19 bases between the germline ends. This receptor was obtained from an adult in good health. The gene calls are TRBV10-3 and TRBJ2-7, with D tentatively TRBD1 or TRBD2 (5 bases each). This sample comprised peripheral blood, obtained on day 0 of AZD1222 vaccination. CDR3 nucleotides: TGTGCCATCAGTGAATGGGGGAGAGGGTATAATTCCTACGAGCAGTACTTC. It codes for CAISEWGRGYNSYEQYF.